This TCR beta chain is from a study of shared clonotypes between healthy human individuals (TCRdb year 2020). Looking at the study overall: The cohort included three men and two women between 18 and 49 years of age. For each donor, CD4 naive and CD4 memory were each given three plates, CD8 naive was given two plates, and CD8 memory was given one plate. To estimate repertoire size and how much clonotype sharing occurs between individuals, the study deeply sequenced the blood TCR repertoires of roughly 5 healthy adults. To increase sequencing depth and limit assay-specific biases, different laboratories used diverse techniques to prepare libraries and sequence TCR repertoires. Per donor, leukapheresis produced somewhere between about 0.8 and 9 billion PBMCs.

Broad study findings and their caveats: Pairwise subsampling indicated that sequencing depth was expected to affect the degree of clonotype sharing among donors. Sampling was limited to blood, and TCR repertoires in tissue likely differ from TCR repertoires in blood. Because the study included a small number of donors, the genetic and exposure-history diversity represented was limited. Even with the large sequencing depth, rarefaction of the sorted-subset datasets indicated that sequencing was incomplete. Estimated clonotype richness was generally larger for naive than for memory subsets. Higher generation probabilities were observed for clonotypes shared by all four sorted-subset donors than for non-shared clonotypes. When a few donors were compared, the shared fraction of clonotypes was about 5.4% for naive CD4, 3% to 4% for naive CD8, 2% to 2.5% for memory CD4, and 0.35% to 0.5% for memory CD8.

The donors were healthy, HIV-negative adults with no recently reported acute infections or vaccinations. Every donor was a Caucasian adult residing in Nashville, Tennessee, USA. CD4+ T cells were enriched by magnetic negative selection, after which naive cells were positively selected on CD45RA and the negative fraction was taken as the memory subset. After blood collection by leukapheresis, PBMCs were isolated using Ficoll-Histopaque density gradient centrifugation and then cryopreserved in the vapor phase of liquid nitrogen. Purity and quantity of every magnetically sorted T cell population were checked by analytical flow cytometry. Genomic DNA was isolated from every sorted fraction and measured by UV absorbance on a Nanodrop 2000c. About this clone itself: The clone's antigen remains unknown. No base-level quality is on record; no much larger clone is a single base apart.

TCR CDR3 regions were amplified from genomic DNA by multiplex PCR using the deep immunoSEQ assay. For each cell subset, the extracted genomic DNA was distributed evenly across all wells of several immunoSEQ 96-well plates, and each plate served as one replicate. For sorted subsets, each replicate PCR was loaded with roughly 200 ng genomic DNA, equivalent to 25,000 to 30,000 T cell genomes. Purified libraries were measured with a Qubit 3.0 fluorometer, size-checked on a Bioanalyzer 2100, and measured again with the KAPA Library Quantification kit. Every immunoSEQ 96-well plate was sequenced on a dedicated single-read 150-cycle Illumina NextSeq 550 flow cell. The original pipeline was this. Because only junctional sequences without quality scores were contained in the immunoSEQ output, filtering matching that applied to full-length reads could not be performed. Sequences were annotated with PyIR, a Python wrapper for IgBLAST v1.9, using IMGT germline references to assign V/J genes and CDR3. Reads were removed for weak V/J assignments (E-value above 1e-6), missing CDR3, stop codons, out-of-frame junctions, or ambiguous translated residues. A V3J clonotype was defined by an identical inferred V gene, J gene, and CDR3 amino acid sequence. Percentage overlap between repertoires was calculated by dividing the number of shared unique clonotypes by the size of the smaller repertoire. Repertoire richness was assessed with RTK rarefaction, the Chao1 estimator, and Recon v2.1 estimates of unobserved clonotypes. Generation probabilities were computed with OLGA for all TCRbeta clonotypes obtained by the gDNA method from four donors. Not all clones reach the TCRdb copy of this immuneACCESS table, which keeps in-frame sequences only. Checked studies attribute under half of the gap to unresolved V genes and leave the rest unexplained. The DNA gave D and trimming, while V, J and clone size come from that table. For this sample there are a few million clones; over 85% appear just once. The ten most abundant clones make up roughly 0.15% of the sample.

A distance of 9 bases separates the germline ends of V and J, which lose 8 bases and 2 bases respectively. From the cysteine up to the phenylalanine, the CDR3 has a length of 13 residues. CDR3 DNA only is kept here, 39 bases in frame from base 1. According to the germline V gene, CDR1 reads SNHLY and CDR2 reads FYNNEI. The sequence joins TRBV2 to TRBJ1-4; 5 matching bases give a weak D call of TRBD1. The specimen was naive CD4+ T cells sorted from blood. The cell subset or site label here, explained by the study, means: CD45RA+ positively selected. This TCR derives from a man between 18 and 29 years old in good health. CDR3 reads: CASRGVTNEKLFF. In nucleotide form, the sequence is TGTGCCAGCCGGGGCGTTACTAATGAAAAACTGTTTTTT. Reference TRBV2 and TRBJ1-4 genes cover what lies past the CDR3, so the full variable domain is EPEVTQTPSHQVTQMGQEVILRCVPISNHLYFYWYRQILGQKVEFLVSFYNNEISEKSEIFDDQFSVERPDGSNFTLKIRSTKLEDSAMYFCASRGVTNEKLFFGSGTQLSVL.